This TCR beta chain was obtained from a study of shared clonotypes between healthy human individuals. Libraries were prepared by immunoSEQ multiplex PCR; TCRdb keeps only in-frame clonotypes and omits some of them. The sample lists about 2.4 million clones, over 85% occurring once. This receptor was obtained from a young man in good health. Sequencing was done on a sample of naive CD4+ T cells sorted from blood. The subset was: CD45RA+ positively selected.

CDR3 sequence: CASSPDGQLSTDTQYF. The CDR3, as DNA: TGTGCCAGCTCACCGGACGGGCAGCTAAGCACAGATACGCAGTATTTT. V is TRBV18 and J is TRBJ2-3; no reliable D call. This CDR3 has 16 amino acids. CDR1 is KGHSH, CDR2 LQKENI, per germline. The V end was cut by 3 bases, the J end by 0 bases, with 13 bases between.